This TCR beta chain was retrieved from a study of shared clonotypes between healthy human individuals. The CDR3 loop spans 14 amino acids. Germline V gene data show CDR1 as ENHRY and CDR2 as SYGVKD. Between the trimmed V and J ends, which lost 3 bases and 8 bases, there was a span of 14 bases. Healthy and HIV-negative, the adult donors had no recent acute infections or vaccinations. Into CD45RA+ naive and CD45RA-negative memory subsets, the CD4+ cells were split. The count of this clone is one. How the authors handled the data: Owing to the provision of junction-only sequences devoid of quality scores by immunoSEQ, filtering differed. TCRdb keeps only in-frame clones here, not all; method: immunoSEQ multiplex PCR. Clone size and the V and J calls come from that table; the DNA yielded D and trimming. The data contain roughly 650,000 clones, almost 97% of them singletons.

This receptor was identified in a young woman in good health. This chain joins TRBV10-3 and TRBJ2-4; D unclear. The sequencing input was naive CD4+ T cells sorted from blood. Subset here: CD45RA+ positively selected. The CDR3 reads CAISEDPRGDIQYF. Here the CDR3 DNA reads TGTGCCATCAGTGAAGACCCCCGAGGTGACATTCAGTACTTC.